The present T cell receptor (beta chain) was sequenced within a study of T cells in Graves' hyperthyroidism and ophthalmopathy. The study, taken as a whole, reports: Median prediction lead before ophthalmopathy onset was around seven months with the model. Most clonotypes expanded in thyroid above 0.001 were likewise present in blood.

Trimming pared 2 bases from V and 4 bases from J, leaving 23 bases between. This CDR3 has 18 residues. RNA transcripts served as the template for amplifying TCR beta CDR3 regions. In the first-round RT-PCR of the TCR CDR3, the HTBI primer set was used. TCRdb itself ran the multiplex PCR reads through MiXCR, one entry per CDR3 protein. The table includes about half a million distinct CDR3 sequences, roughly a quarter detected once. This clonotype came up many times. Its antigen is as yet unknown. What was sequenced was blood. The receptor comes from a woman aged 30 to 39 with Graves' ophthalmopathy. The V call is TRBV12-3 or TRBV12-4, the J call TRBJ1-1; perhaps TRBD1 as D (6 bases). The CDR3 loop reads CASSLWYAGGAHSTEAFF. DNA of the CDR3: TGTGCCAGCAGTTTATGGTATGCGGGGGGCGCTCATAGCACTGAAGCTTTCTTT.